This T cell receptor beta chain was sequenced in a study of neurological immune-mediated disorders. Study outcomes and limitations: None of the CDR3 amino acid sequences found in expanded clones was shared across subjects. This suggests that the TCR-beta repertoires were private in all groups.

Time point noted: longitudinal time-point 1 (baseline). Relative to its sample, this clonotype is medium-sized. Antigen specificity is unknown. The CDR3 has 14 amino acids. The germline V and J ends were trimmed by 1 base and 1 base, with 6 bases remaining between them. CDR1 and CDR2 (germline): SGHKS, YYEKEE (reference sequence). The cDNA was generated by 5'RACE with 10-nucleotide random UMIs. MiXCR was run by TCRdb on the 5' RACE reads, yielding one entry per CDR3 protein. The sample lists approximately 53,000 distinct CDR3 sequences; 10% were seen once. Sequenced sample: PBMCs. The TCR comes from a woman aged 40-49 years in good health. The chain is built from TRBV5-5 and TRBJ1-5; D gene uncertain. The CDR3 loop is CASSLSRSNQPQHF. The CDR3 nucleotides read TGTGCCAGCAGCTTGTCCAGAAGCAATCAGCCCCAGCATTTT.